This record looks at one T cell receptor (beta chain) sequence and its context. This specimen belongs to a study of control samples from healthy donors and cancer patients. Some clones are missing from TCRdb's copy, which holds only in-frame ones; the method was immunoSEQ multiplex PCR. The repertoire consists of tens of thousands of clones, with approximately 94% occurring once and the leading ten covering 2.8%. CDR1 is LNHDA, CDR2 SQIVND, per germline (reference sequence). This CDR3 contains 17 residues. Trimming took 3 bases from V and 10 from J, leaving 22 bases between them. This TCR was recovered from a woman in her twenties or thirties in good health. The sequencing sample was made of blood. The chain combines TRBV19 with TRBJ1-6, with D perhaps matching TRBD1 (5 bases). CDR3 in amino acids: CASSMMVPQGWESPLHF. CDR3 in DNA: TGTGCCAGTAGTATGATGGTCCCCCAGGGTTGGGAGTCACCCCTCCACTTT.